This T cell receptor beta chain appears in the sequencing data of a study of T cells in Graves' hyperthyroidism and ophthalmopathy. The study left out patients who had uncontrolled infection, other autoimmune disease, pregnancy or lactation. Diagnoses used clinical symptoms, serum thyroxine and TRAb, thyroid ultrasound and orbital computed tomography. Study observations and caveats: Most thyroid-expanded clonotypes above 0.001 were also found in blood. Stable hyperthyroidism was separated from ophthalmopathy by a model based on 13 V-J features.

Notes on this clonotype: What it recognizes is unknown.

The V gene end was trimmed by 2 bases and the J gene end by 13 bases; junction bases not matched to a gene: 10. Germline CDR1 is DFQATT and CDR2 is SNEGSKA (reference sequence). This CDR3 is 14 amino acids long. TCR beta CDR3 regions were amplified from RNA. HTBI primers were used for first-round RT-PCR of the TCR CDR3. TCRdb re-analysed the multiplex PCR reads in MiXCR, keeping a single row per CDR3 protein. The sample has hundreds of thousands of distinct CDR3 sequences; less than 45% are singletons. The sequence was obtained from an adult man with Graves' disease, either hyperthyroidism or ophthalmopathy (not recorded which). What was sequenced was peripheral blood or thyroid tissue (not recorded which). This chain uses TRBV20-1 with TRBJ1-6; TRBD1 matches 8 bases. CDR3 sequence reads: CSARRTGLVGPLHF. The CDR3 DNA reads TGCAGTGCTAGACGGACAGGGCTCGTTGGGCCCCTCCACTTT.